This TCR beta chain was recovered during a study of cytomegalovirus exposure and HLA in healthy donors. For the study at large: Genetic ancestry analysis placed around four fifths of the 400 or so donors that were genotyped in the Caucasian-associated cluster.

Study outcomes and limitations: In a later analysis, at a false discovery rate of 0.05, 17,000 or so TCR beta sequences matched HLA alleles.

With regard to this clone: Its cognate antigen is unknown.

The CDR3 extends over 14 amino acids. With 3 bases removed from V and 3 bases from J, the gap between germline ends came to 9 bases. CDR1 is MDHEN, CDR2 SYDVKM, per germline. The PCR had 60 Vbeta and 13 Jbeta primers. Generated by immunoSEQ multiplex PCR, the TCRdb table keeps only in-frame clones and is missing some. The sample includes about 93,000 clones, approximately 80% of them seen just once. All donors participated as healthy donors of bone marrow. Specimen: PBMCs. This chain links TRBV28 with TRBJ1-5; tentatively, D is TRBD1 (5 bases). This TCR came from a woman between 40 and 55 years old in good health and CMV-seronegative. The CDR3, as DNA: TGTGCCAGCAGTTTGAACAGGTACAATCAGCCCCAGCATTTT. Its protein product is CASSLNRYNQPQHF.